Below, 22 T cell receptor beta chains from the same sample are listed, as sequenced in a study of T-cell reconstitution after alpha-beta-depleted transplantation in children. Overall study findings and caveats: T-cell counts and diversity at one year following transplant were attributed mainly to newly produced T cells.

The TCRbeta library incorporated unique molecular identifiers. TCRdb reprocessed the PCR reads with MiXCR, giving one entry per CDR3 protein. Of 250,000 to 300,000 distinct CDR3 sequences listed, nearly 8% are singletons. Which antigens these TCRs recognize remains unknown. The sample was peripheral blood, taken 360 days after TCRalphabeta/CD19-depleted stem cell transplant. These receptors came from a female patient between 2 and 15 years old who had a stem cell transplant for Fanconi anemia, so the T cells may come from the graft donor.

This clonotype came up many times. CDR3 DNA: TGTGCCAGCAGCCCTCTACCGGCGGGGGCGGGCGAGCAGTACTTC. Its translation: CASSPLPAGAGEQYF. This chain uses TRBV3-1 with TRBJ2-7, with D maybe TRBD2 (7 bases). In germline, CDR1 is LGHDT, CDR2 YNNKEL (reference sequence). Trimming stripped 4 bases from V and 6 bases from J, with 19 bases between. This CDR3 contains 15 residues.

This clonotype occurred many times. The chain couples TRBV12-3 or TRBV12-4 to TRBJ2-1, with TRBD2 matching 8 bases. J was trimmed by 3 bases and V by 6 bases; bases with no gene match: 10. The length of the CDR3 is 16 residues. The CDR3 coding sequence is TGTGCCAGCAGCTTACCCCAGCGGGAGCTCTACAATGAGCAGTTCTTC. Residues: CASSLPQRELYNEQFF.

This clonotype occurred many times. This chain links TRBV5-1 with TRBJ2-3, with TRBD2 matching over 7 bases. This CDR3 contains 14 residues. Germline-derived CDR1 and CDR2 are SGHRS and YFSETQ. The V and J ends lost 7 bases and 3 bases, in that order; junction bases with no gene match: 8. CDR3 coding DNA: TGCGCCAGCCGAGCGGGAATAGCAACAGATACGCAGTATTTT. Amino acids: CASRAGIATDTQYF.

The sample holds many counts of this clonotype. CDR3 residues: CAISEFGPQGQYV. In DNA, the CDR3 is TGTGCCATCAGTGAGTTCGGCCCACAGGGGCAGTACGTC. This rearrangement joins TRBV10-3 to TRBJ2-7; D is possibly TRBD1 (6 bases). The length of the CDR3 is 13 residues. The germline V gene has CDR1 ENHRY and CDR2 SYGVKD. Trimming took 1 base from V and 9 from J, leaving 13 bases between them.

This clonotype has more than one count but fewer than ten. CDR3 DNA: TGCAGCGCTTCCTCAGGGACGAACACTGAAGCTTTCTTT. Translated, it gives CSASSGTNTEAFF. The chain links TRBV29-1 to TRBJ1-1; possible D gene TRBD1, 5 bases. This CDR3 comprises 13 residues. The V end lost 7 bases, the J end lost 1 base, and 13 bases lay between the germline ends. In germline, CDR1 is SQVTM, CDR2 ANQGSEA.

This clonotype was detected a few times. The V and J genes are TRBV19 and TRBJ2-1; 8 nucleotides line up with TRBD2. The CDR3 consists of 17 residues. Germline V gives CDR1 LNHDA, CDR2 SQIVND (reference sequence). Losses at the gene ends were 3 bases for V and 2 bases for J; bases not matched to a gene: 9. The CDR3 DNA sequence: TGTGCCAGTAGTATGTCACGCACTAGCGGAACCTACAATGAGCAGTTCTTC. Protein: CASSMSRTSGTYNEQFF.

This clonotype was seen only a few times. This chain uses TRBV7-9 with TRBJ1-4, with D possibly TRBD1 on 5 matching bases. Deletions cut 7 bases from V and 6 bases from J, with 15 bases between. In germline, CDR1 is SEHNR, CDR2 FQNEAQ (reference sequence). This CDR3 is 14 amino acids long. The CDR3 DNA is TGTGCCAGCACAATGAGAGGGGTCGATGAAAAACTGTTTTTT. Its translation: CASTMRGVDEKLFF.

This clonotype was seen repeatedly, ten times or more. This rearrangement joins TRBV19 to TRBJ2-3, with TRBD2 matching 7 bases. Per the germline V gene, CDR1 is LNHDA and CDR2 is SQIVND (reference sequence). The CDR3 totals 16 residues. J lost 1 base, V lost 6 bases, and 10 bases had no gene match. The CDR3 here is CASRPRKRGGTDTQYF. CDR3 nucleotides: TGTGCCAGTAGGCCCAGGAAGCGGGGAGGCACAGATACGCAGTATTTT.

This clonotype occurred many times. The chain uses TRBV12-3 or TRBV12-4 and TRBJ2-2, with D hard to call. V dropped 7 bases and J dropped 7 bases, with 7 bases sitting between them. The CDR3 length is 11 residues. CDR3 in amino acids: CASKTSGELFF. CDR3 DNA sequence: TGTGCCAGCAAGACGAGCGGGGAGCTGTTTTTT.

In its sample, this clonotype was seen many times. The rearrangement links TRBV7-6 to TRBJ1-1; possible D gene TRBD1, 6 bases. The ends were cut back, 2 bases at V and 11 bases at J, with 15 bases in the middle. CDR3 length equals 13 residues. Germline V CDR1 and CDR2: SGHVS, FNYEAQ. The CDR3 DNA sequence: TGTGCCAGCAGCTTATACGGGACAAGCAACGCTTTCTTT. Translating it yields CASSLYGTSNAFF.

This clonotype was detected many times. CDR3 protein: CASSLATATGELFF. CDR3 nucleotide sequence: TGTGCCAGCAGTTTAGCGACAGCCACCGGGGAGCTGTTTTTT. The V gene is TRBV12-3 or TRBV12-4, the J gene TRBJ2-2, with D tentatively TRBD1 (5 bases). The V end was cut by 0 bases, the J end by 4 bases, with 6 bases between. This CDR3 contains 14 residues.

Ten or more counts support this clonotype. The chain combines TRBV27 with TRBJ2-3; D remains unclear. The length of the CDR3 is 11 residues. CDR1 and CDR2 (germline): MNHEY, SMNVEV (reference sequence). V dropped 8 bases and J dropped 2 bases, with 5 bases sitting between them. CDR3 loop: CASGYTDTQYF. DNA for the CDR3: TGTGCCAGCGGCTACACAGATACGCAGTATTTT.

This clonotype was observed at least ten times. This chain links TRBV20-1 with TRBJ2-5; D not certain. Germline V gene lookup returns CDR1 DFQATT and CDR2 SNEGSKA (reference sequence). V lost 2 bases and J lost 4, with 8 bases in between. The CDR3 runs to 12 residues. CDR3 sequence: CSARSGAETQYF. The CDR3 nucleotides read TGCAGTGCTAGATCAGGCGCAGAGACCCAGTACTTC.

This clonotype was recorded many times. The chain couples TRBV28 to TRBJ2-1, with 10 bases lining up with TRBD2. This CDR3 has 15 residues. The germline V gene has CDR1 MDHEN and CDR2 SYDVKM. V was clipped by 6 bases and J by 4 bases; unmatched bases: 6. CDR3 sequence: CASSPGTSEYNEQFF. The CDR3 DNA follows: TGTGCCAGCAGCCCCGGGACTAGCGAGTACAATGAGCAGTTCTTC.

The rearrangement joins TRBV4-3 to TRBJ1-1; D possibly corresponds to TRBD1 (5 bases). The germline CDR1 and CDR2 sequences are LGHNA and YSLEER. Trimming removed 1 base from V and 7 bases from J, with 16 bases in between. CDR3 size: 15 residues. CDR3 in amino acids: CASSQGGGVLSEAFF. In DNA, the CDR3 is TGCGCCAGCAGCCAAGGGGGAGGGGTGTTGAGTGAAGCTTTCTTT.

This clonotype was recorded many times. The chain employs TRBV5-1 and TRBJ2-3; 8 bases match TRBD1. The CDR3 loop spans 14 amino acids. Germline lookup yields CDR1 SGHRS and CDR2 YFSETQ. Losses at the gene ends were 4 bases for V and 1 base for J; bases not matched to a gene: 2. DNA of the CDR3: TGCGCCAGCAGCCCGGACAGGGGCACAGATACGCAGTATTTT. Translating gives CASSPDRGTDTQYF.

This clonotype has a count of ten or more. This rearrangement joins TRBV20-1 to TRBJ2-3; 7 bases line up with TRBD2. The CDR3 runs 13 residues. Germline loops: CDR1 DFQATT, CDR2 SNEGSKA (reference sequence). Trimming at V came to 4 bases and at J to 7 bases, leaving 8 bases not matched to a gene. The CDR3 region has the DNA TGCAGTGCTAAAGGGGAGGGCGTGAATACGCAGTATTTT. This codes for CSAKGEGVNTQYF.

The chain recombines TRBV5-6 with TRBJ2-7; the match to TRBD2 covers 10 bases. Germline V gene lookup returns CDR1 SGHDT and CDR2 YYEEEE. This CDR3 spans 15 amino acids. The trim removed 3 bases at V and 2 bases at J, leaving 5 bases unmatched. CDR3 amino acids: CASSYGLADAYEQYF. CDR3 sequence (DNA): TGTGCCAGCAGCTACGGACTAGCGGACGCCTACGAGCAGTACTTC.

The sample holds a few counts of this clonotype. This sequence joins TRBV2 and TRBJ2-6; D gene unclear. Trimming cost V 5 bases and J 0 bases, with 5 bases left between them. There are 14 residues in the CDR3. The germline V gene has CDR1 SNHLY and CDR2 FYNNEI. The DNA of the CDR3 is TGTGCCAGCAGTTCCCGCTCTGGGGCCAACGTCCTGACTTTC. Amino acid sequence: CASSSRSGANVLTF.

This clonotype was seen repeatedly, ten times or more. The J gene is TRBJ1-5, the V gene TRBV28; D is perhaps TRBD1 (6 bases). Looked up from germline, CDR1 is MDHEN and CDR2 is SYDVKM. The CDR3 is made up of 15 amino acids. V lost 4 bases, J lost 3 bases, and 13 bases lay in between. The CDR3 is CASSYGGTHNQPQHF. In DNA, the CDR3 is TGTGCCAGCAGTTACGGGGGGACACACAATCAGCCCCAGCATTTT.

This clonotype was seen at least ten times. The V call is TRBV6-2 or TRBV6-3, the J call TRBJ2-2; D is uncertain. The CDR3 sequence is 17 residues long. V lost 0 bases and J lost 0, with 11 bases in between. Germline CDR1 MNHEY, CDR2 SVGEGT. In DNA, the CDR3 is TGTGCCAGCAGTTACTCAAGTGGCTCGTCGAACACCGGGGAGCTGTTTTTT. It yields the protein CASSYSSGSSNTGELFF.

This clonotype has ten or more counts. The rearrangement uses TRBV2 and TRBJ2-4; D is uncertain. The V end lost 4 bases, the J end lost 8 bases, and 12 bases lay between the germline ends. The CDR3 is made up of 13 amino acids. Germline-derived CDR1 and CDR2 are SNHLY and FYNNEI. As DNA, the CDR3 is TGTGCCAGCAGTGTCCACGAAGAAGACATTCAGTACTTC. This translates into CASSVHEEDIQYF.